The clone carrying this T cell receptor beta chain was seen a few times. Antigen unknown. The data originate from a study of blood T cells in healthy people across ages. Next came a second PCR, run for roughly 6 to 11 cycles, which used a sample-barcoded 5' primer along with a J-beta primer mix. MiXCR, applied by TCRdb to the 5' RACE reads, yields one record per CDR3 protein. The profile shows around 700,000 distinct CDR3 sequences, about 25% of them singletons. Study-wide results and limits: It was held that diversity estimates obtained from one million T cells represented underestimates.

With 4 bases removed from V and 2 bases from J, the gap between germline ends came to 6 bases. Germline values: CDR1 MNHNS, CDR2 SASEGT. This CDR3 has 13 amino acids. These data were also filed under a second study, of T cells of mothers and their children. That paper states: Maternal samples each gave over 9 million TCR beta CDR3 reads, and child samples a few million each. At a sensitivity of roughly 91 clones per million clonotypes, no persistent microchimeric T cell clones appeared.

Sequenced sample: blood. The chain has TRBV6-1 and TRBJ1-3; D gene ambiguous. This receptor was obtained from a boy aged 5-17 years in good health. Written as DNA, the CDR3 is TGTGCCAGCAGTGTAAGTCCTGGAAACACCATATATTTT. Translated: CASSVSPGNTIYF.